This TCR beta chain originates from a study of T cells after yellow fever vaccination. About the study: Where fractions had low cell numbers, libraries were prepared from them with the SMART-Seq v4 Ultra Low Input RNA kit. General study points: It was the secondary response that reached its peak faster, day 5 versus 15, but it was weaker.

There are many counts of this clonotype. The antigen is not known. Each CDR3 protein is one row after TCRdb ran MiXCR on the 5' RACE reads. The data show about 340,000 distinct CDR3 sequences, 3.5% to 4.5% seen once. J gave up 2 bases and V 3 bases, and 9 bases lay outside the gene matches. The CDR3 has 15 amino acids. Germline CDR1 is DFQATT and CDR2 is SNEGSKA (reference sequence). The sequence derives from a man aged 18 to 30 who received the YFV17D yellow fever vaccine. This chain connects TRBV20-1 to TRBJ1-1; 7 nucleotides agree with TRBD1. Sequencing used PBMCs, obtained 5 days after the yellow fever booster vaccination. The CDR3 DNA is TGCAGTGCTAGGGGGACAGCTATTCCCAACACTGAAGCTTTCTTT. Amino acid sequence: CSARGTAIPNTEAFF.